Given below is one TCR beta chain in context. The antigen remains unidentified. Other DNA sequences in this sample translate to the same CDR3. This specimen belongs to a study of cytomegalovirus exposure and HLA in healthy donors. The study ran its PCR with 60 Vbeta and 13 Jbeta primers. Sequenced by immunoSEQ multiplex PCR; TCRdb stores in-frame clones only, minus some. The top ten clones hold approximately 4.3% of a sample with 60,000 to 70,000 clones, around four fifths of them seen once. Study-wide results and limits: In vitro work confirmed that three CMV-associated chains recognize CMV antigens.

The sequenced sample was PBMCs. The source is a woman aged 25 to 45 in good health and CMV-seronegative.

CDR3 sequence (DNA): TGTGCCTGGAGTGCCGGGAGAAATGAGCAGTTCTTC. Its translation is CAWSAGRNEQFF. The chain is built from TRBV30 and TRBJ2-1; tentative D call: TRBD2 (6 bases). Per the germline V gene, CDR1 is GTSNPN and CDR2 is SVGIG (reference sequence). V shed 1 base and J shed 7 bases, with 8 bases lying between them. The CDR3 sequence is 12 residues long.